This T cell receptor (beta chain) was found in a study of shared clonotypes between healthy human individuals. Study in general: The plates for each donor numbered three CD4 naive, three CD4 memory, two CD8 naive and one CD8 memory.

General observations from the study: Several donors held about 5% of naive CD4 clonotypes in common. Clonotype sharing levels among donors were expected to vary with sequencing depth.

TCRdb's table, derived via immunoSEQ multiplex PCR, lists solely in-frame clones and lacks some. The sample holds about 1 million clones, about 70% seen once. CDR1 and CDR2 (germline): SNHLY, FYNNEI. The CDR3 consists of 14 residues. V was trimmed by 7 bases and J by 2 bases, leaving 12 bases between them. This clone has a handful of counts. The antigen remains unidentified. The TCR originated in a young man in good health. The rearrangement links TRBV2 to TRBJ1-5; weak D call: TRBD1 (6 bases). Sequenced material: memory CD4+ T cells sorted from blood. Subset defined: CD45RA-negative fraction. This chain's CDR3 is CASTRTDGNQPQHF. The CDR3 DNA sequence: TGTGCCAGCACAAGGACAGATGGCAATCAGCCCCAGCATTTT. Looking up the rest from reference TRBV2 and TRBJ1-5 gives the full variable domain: EPEVTQTPSHQVTQMGQEVILRCVPISNHLYFYWYRQILGQKVEFLVSFYNNEISEKSEIFDDQFSVERPDGSNFTLKIRSTKLEDSAMYFCASTRTDGNQPQHFGDGTRLSIL.